This T cell receptor (beta chain) was identified in a study of blood T cell repertoires in COVID-19. Whole-study context: Spain, Italy and the United States supplied samples that represented acute and convalescent COVID-19. From T cells, B-cell-depleted T cells, or PBMCs came the material, which was cDNA or gDNA.

Germline trimming cut 7 bases from V and 6 bases from J; bases unmatched to any gene: 10. Germline lookup yields CDR1 PRHDT and CDR2 FYEKMQ (reference sequence). This CDR3 region has 15 residues. TCRdb's table, derived via immunoSEQ multiplex PCR, lists solely in-frame clones and lacks some. The sample records around 300,000 clones, 65% to 90% being singletons. This TCR was sampled from a human donor in a cohort sampled during active COVID-19. The sample was peripheral blood. The chain is built from TRBV13 and TRBJ2-3; 10 bases agree with TRBD2. CDR3 loop: CASKPSGRAVDTQYF. As DNA, the CDR3 is TGTGCCAGCAAACCCAGCGGGAGGGCCGTTGATACGCAGTATTTT.